This T cell receptor (beta chain) was sequenced for a study of T-cell memory formation after mild COVID-19. Across the whole study: Clusters were largely donor specific. Study-level findings and limits: Chiefly within CM and EM were the contracting CD4+ clones; CD8+ ones were within EMRA. Day 15 to 85 contracting clones showed balanced CD4/CD8; day 15 to 37 expanders favored CD4+. Memory cells collected pre-infection included some clones that later responded, suggesting cross-reactive memory joined.

Germline CDR1 MGHRA, CDR2 YSYEKL. V dropped 4 bases and J dropped 8 bases, with 18 bases sitting between them. The CDR3 is made up of 16 amino acids. For this clonotype: No antigen is known for it.

TCRdb passed the 5' RACE reads through MiXCR, listing each CDR3 protein once. Among about 470,000 distinct CDR3 sequences listed, 25% were seen once. The sequence was obtained from an adult woman who had mild COVID-19 (a few samples of this study predate the infection). Cell type and time point are not known. Sequenced sample: PBMCs or a T cell subset sorted from them (not recorded which). This chain uses TRBV4-1 with TRBJ1-6, with D perhaps TRBD1 (5 bases). The CDR3: CASSRGRDGFDSPLHF. In nucleotides, the CDR3 is TGCGCCAGCAGCCGAGGCCGGGACGGCTTCGATTCACCCCTCCACTTT.